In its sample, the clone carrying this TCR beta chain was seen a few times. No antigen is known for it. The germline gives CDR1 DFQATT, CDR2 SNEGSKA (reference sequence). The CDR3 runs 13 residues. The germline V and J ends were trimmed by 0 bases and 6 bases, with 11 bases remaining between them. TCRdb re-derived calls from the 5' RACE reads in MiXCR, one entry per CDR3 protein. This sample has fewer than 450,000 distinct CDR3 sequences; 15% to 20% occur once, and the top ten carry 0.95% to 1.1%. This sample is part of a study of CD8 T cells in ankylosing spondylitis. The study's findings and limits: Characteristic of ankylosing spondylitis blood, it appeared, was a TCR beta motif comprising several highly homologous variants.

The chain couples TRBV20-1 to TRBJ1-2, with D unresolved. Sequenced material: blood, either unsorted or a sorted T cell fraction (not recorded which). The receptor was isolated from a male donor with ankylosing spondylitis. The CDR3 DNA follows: TGCAGTGCTAGAGACAGGAGCAGTCATGGCTACACCTTC. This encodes CSARDRSSHGYTF.